This TCR beta chain was observed in a study of T-cell memory formation after mild COVID-19. Across the study: TCR clusters mostly belonged to single donors.

Germline CDR1 and CDR2: SGHRS and YFSETQ. This CDR3 has 15 residues. V gave up 4 bases and J gave up 1 base; unmatched junction bases: 6. TCRdb independently ran MiXCR on the 5' RACE reads; one entry per CDR3 protein. The repertoire holds about 400,000 distinct CDR3 sequences, with roughly 15% as singletons. This clonotype has a count of ten or more. Its antigen is as yet unknown. The study, taken as a whole, reports: Later expanders leaned CD4+, whereas day 15 to 85 contracting clones were balanced CD4/CD8. Among CD4+ contracting clones, most were CM and EM, and CD8+ ones EMRA.

The sample taken for sequencing was PBMCs or a T cell subset sorted from them (not recorded which). This chain links TRBV5-1 with TRBJ1-1; 8 nucleotides match TRBD1. This sequence originates from a man aged 18 to 29 who had mild COVID-19 (a few samples of this study predate the infection). Cell type and time point are not known. The CDR3 nucleotides read TGCGCCAGCAGCGCAGGGGGCCCTTCGAACACTGAAGCTTTCTTT. Translating it yields CASSAGGPSNTEAFF.